This T cell receptor beta chain was identified during a study of T cells in Graves' hyperthyroidism and ophthalmopathy. Amplification of TCR beta CDR3 regions used RNA as the template. The primer set for the first-round RT-PCR of the TCR CDR3 was HTBI. TCRdb independently ran MiXCR on the multiplex PCR reads; one entry per CDR3 protein. The top ten hold about 8% of the sample, which has about 290,000 distinct CDR3 sequences, 13% seen once. The CDR3 length is 14 residues. With 11 bases clipped from V and 7 bases from J, the junction kept 11 bases outside the gene matches. In germline, CDR1 is MNHNS, CDR2 SASEGT. This clonotype was observed at least ten times.

The sequencing sample was made of blood. The TCR was taken from a woman aged 25 to 39 with Graves' hyperthyroidism that later progressed to Graves' ophthalmopathy. The genes are TRBV6-1 and TRBJ1-1; 12 bases are shared with TRBD1. Here the CDR3 reads CAARRDRGPGEAFF. In nucleotides, the CDR3 is TGTGCCGCCCGGCGGGACAGGGGGCCGGGTGAAGCTTTCTTT.